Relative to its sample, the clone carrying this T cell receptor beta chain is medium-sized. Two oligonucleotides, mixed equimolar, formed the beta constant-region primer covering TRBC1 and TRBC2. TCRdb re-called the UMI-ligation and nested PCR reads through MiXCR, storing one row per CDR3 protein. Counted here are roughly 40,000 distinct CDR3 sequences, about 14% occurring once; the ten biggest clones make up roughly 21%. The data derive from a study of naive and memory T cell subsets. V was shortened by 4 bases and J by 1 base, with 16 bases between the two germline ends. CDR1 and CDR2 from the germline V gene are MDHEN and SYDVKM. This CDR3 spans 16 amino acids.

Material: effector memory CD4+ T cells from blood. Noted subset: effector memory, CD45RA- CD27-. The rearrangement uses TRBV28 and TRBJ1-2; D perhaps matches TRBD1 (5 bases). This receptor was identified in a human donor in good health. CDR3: CASSSRRGVVNYGYTF. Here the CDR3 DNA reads TGTGCCAGCAGTTCCAGAAGGGGTGTAGTTAACTATGGCTACACCTTC.